These 22 T cell receptor beta chains share one sample of origin, sequenced in a study of CD4 and CD8 cells across lung adenocarcinoma regions. TCRdb reanalysed the PCR reads using MiXCR and keeps one entry per CDR3 protein. Here the sample spans 20,000 to 25,000 distinct CDR3 sequences, roughly half being singletons. Sample: CD8+ T cells from the center of a lung tumor. The receptors shown here come from a female donor with lung adenocarcinoma. The CD4 and CD8 labels of this study may be unreliable.

This clonotype was observed at least ten times. A much more abundant neighbour one base away suggests this may be a read error. The chain combines TRBV7-2 with TRBJ2-4; no reliable D call. Germline V gene lookup returns CDR1 SGHTA and CDR2 FQGNSA. V gave up 2 bases and J gave up 13 bases, with 21 bases separating them. CDR3 size: 15 residues. CDR3 region: CASSLKATLYNEQYF. For the CDR3, the DNA is TGTGCCAGCAGCTTAAAAGCGACACTGTACAATGAGCAGTACTTC.

The gene calls are TRBV10-3 and TRBJ2-3, with 7 bases that match TRBD2. The DNA end is more similar to TRBJ2-1, so the J call may be wrong. CDR3 length equals 18 residues. Germline CDR1 reads ENHRY; CDR2 reads SYGVKD. CDR3: CAISDRGGKLALTDEQFF. CDR3 DNA: TGTGCCATCAGTGACCGCGGGGGAAAACTAGCTTTGACGGATGAGCAGTTCTTC.

The gene calls are TRBV6-1 and TRBJ2-1; 8 nucleotides line up with TRBD1. The DNA matches TRBJ2-7 better at its end, which makes the J call doubtful. The CDR3 sequence is 13 residues long. The germline CDR1 and CDR2 sequences are MNHNS and SASEGT. The CDR3 DNA sequence: TGTGCCAGCAGTGGGACAGGGTACGGCGAGCAGTACGTC. Amino acids: CASSGTGYGEQYV.

The chain joins TRBV12-3 or TRBV12-4 to TRBJ2-1; 9 bases match TRBD2. J gave up 2 bases and V 6 bases, and 5 bases lay outside the gene matches. The CDR3 runs 15 residues. In nucleotides, the CDR3 is TGTGCCAGCAGCCCTGTAGCGGGAGCCTACAATGAGCAGTTCTTC. This gives the protein CASSPVAGAYNEQFF.

This rearrangement joins TRBV6-5 to TRBJ2-7, with 9 bases matching TRBD2. Germline assignment: CDR1 MNHEY and CDR2 SVGAGI. J gave up 7 bases and V 2 bases, and 12 bases lay outside the gene matches. This CDR3 spans 16 amino acids. In DNA, the CDR3 is TGTGCCAGCAGTTACACCCTGACTAGCGGAGGAGGGGAGCAGTACTTC. It encodes CASSYTLTSGGGEQYF.

The chain is built from TRBV6-5 and TRBJ2-1; 7 nucleotides agree with TRBD2. Germline V gives CDR1 MNHEY, CDR2 SVGAGI. V dropped 2 bases and J dropped 7; count of bases not matched to a gene: 5. The CDR3 sequence is 14 residues long. The CDR3 spells CASSYSGGGNEQFF. In DNA form, the CDR3 reads TGTGCCAGCAGTTACAGCGGCGGGGGAAATGAGCAGTTCTTC.

As regards this clonotype: The junction does not match germline at one end; this may be a read error. The CDR3 here is CAGSGGRDPETQYF. The DNA of the CDR3 is TGTGCGGGCAGCGGGGGCCGAGACCCAGAGACCCAGTATTTC. The chain combines TRBV10-1 with TRBJ2-5; TRBD2 matches 8 bases. Per germline, CDR1 WNHNN and CDR2 SYGVQD (reference sequence). The CDR3 runs 14 residues.

In this sample, this clonotype turned up many times. This rearrangement joins TRBV27 to TRBJ2-3; D ambiguous. Between the trimmed V and J ends, which lost 5 bases and 9 bases, there was a span of 15 bases. Germline CDR1 reads MNHEY; CDR2 reads SMNVEV (reference sequence). The CDR3 has 13 amino acids. The CDR3 spells CASSLREALTQYF. CDR3 nucleotides: TGTGCCAGCAGTCTCAGAGAGGCCCTAACGCAGTATTTT.

J is TRBJ2-5 and V is TRBV6-1; D is possibly TRBD1 or TRBD2 (5 bases each). V lost 2 bases and J 11 bases, leaving 15 bases between the germline ends. CDR3 size: 13 residues. The germline CDR1 and CDR2 sequences are MNHNS and SASEGT. CDR3 nucleotide sequence: TGTGCCAGCAGTGAACTCCCGGGACCAAAGCAGTACTTC. As protein: CASSELPGPKQYF.

Judged by abundance, this clonotype is medium-sized. This chain joins TRBV27 and TRBJ2-1, with 7 nucleotides matching TRBD2. Judging by the DNA end, TRBJ2-7 fits better; the J call may be wrong. The CDR3 spans 14 residues. The germline V gene encodes CDR1 MNHEY and CDR2 SMNVEV (reference sequence). The CDR3 reads CASSLRRERAEQYF. The DNA of the CDR3 is TGTGCCAGCAGTTTAAGGCGGGAGAGGGCCGAGCAGTACTTC.

Regarding this clonotype: One end of the junction varies from germline; a read error may be responsible. The chain carries TRBV6-4 and TRBJ2-3; D tentatively reads TRBD1 or TRBD2 (6 bases each). The CDR3 has 23 amino acids. Looked up from germline, CDR1 is MRHNA and CDR2 is SNTAGT. The CDR3 bases are TGTGCCAGCAGTGAAGGGCGGTGGGTAAAACTGGCGGACGGGGGCAGGGGCACAGATACGCAGTATTTC. Protein sequence: CASSEGRWVKLADGGRGTDTQYF.

There are a few counts of this clonotype. The chain couples TRBV4-2 to TRBJ2-4; possibly TRBD2 for D (5 bases). This CDR3 region has 14 residues. Trimming removed 6 bases at V and 5 bases at J, with 14 bases between. Germline V gene lookup returns CDR1 LGHNA and CDR2 YNFKEQ. Here the CDR3 reads CASRLGRDENIQYF. The CDR3 DNA reads as TGTGCCAGCAGGTTAGGGAGAGATGAAAACATTCAGTACTTC.

The chain couples TRBV6-1 to TRBJ2-5, with 8 bases aligning to TRBD2. Germline V lookup: CDR1 MNHNS, CDR2 SASEGT. V lost 5 bases, J lost 11 bases, and 19 bases stayed unmatched. This CDR3 region has 16 residues. CDR3 coding DNA: TGTGCCAGCAGTAGACCCGGGGGGGGGGGGCCCGATGAGCAGTACTTC. This encodes CASSRPGGGGPDEQYF.

The chain links TRBV6-1 to TRBJ2-3, with D perhaps matching TRBD2 (5 bases). The J call may be incorrect, as the DNA end agrees better with TRBJ2-7. CDR1 is MNHNS, CDR2 SASEGT, per germline. The CDR3 length is 13 residues. In DNA form, the CDR3 reads TGTGCCAGCGCCGACCAGGAGGCAGATACGCAGTACTTC. Translated, it gives CASADQEADTQYF.

This clonotype was observed a few times. The V call is TRBV6-5, the J call TRBJ2-7; 10 bases align to TRBD2. The CDR3 covers 16 residues. The J segment lost 3 bases and the V segment lost 0 bases, leaving 5 bases of the junction unmatched. CDR1 is MNHEY and CDR2 is SVGAGI in the germline V gene. The chain's CDR3 is CASSYSGLAGDYEQYF. The CDR3, as DNA: TGTGCCAGCAGTTACTCCGGGCTAGCGGGGGACTACGAGCAGTACTTC.

This clonotype came up a few times. The chain links TRBV7-2 to TRBJ2-1; D may be TRBD2 (6 bases). With 5 bases removed from V and 4 bases from J, the gap between germline ends came to 15 bases. The CDR3 loop spans 15 amino acids. Germline V gene sequence: CDR1 SGHTA, CDR2 FQGNSA. CDR3 nucleotides: TGTGCCAGCAGCGCCCCCGGGGACTTTTACAATGAGCAGTTCTTC. This gives the protein CASSAPGDFYNEQFF.

This clonotype appeared a few times. The chain couples TRBV4-2 to TRBJ2-2, with D perhaps matching TRBD2 (7 bases). Germline lookup yields CDR1 LGHNA and CDR2 YNFKEQ. The CDR3 spans 16 residues. V lost 1 base to trimming and J lost 4 bases, with 13 bases between them. Written as DNA, the CDR3 is TGTGCCAGCAGCCAAGTACAGGGAGGGGTCACCGGGGAGCTGTTTTTT. Translated, it gives CASSQVQGGVTGELFF.

In regard to this clonotype: The junction departs from the called germline gene at one end, perhaps through a read error. The V gene is TRBV10-2, the J gene TRBJ2-3, with D maybe TRBD1 (6 bases). Germline V gene data show CDR1 as WSHSY and CDR2 as SAAADI. CDR3 length: 13 amino acids. This CDR3 is CGLQAGGTDKQFF. The CDR3 nucleotides are TGCGGCCTCCAGGCTGGGGGCACCGATAAGCAGTTCTTT.

The gene calls are TRBV6-1 and TRBJ2-3, with D perhaps matching TRBD2 (5 bases). V was pared by 6 bases and J by 5 bases, with 18 bases between. Germline CDR1 reads MNHNS; CDR2 reads SASEGT. This CDR3 has 15 residues. The CDR3 loop reads CASSSLRERLDTQYF. CDR3 coding DNA: TGTGCCAGCAGCTCCCTGAGGGAGCGTTTAGATACGCAGTATTTT.

The V and J genes are TRBV10-1 and TRBJ2-3, with D possibly matching TRBD2 (5 bases). TRBJ2-7 explains the end of the DNA better; the J call may be wrong. The CDR3 loop spans 15 amino acids. The germline CDR1 and CDR2 sequences are WNHNN and SYGVQD (reference sequence). The DNA of the CDR3 is TGCGCCAGCAGTCCCGGGTGCGGGCACAAAGATACGCAGTACTTC. Translating gives CASSPGCGHKDTQYF.

This clonotype has only a few counts. The rearrangement joins TRBV23-1 to TRBJ2-3; D is unclear. TRBV23-1 is labeled an ORF, and its function is uncertain. V gave up 6 bases and J gave up 2 bases, with 27 bases separating them. The CDR3 loop spans 19 amino acids. CDR3 region: CASRLGQPPESINTDTQYF. The CDR3 bases are TGCGCCAGCAGACTCGGGCAGCCACCCGAAAGTATAAACACAGATACGCAGTATTTT.

This chain's CDR3 is CATPGQTNTGELFF. CDR3 nucleotide sequence: TGTGCCACCCCAGGACAGACGAACACCGGGGAGCTGTTTTTT. The rearrangement joins TRBV7-2 to TRBJ2-2, with D perhaps TRBD1 (6 bases). The CDR3 totals 14 residues. V shed 10 bases and J shed 0 bases, with 12 bases lying between them. The V gene's germline CDR1 is SGHTA and CDR2 FQGNSA.